This entry concerns a single T cell receptor (beta chain). Authors' data handling: Amplification of reference gene primers was used by the study to estimate nucleated cell counts. The table came from immunoSEQ multiplex PCR; TCRdb's copy has only in-frame clones and leaves some out. V, J and clone size derive from that table, while D and trimming were established from the DNA sequence. The table includes fewer than 300,000 clones, around 89% detected once. This specimen belongs to a study of blood T cell repertoires in COVID-19. Whole-study context: Italy, Spain and the United States were the sources of the convalescent and acute COVID-19 samples. PBMCs, B-cell-depleted T cells, or T cells provided the cDNA or gDNA that made up the material.

Germline trimming cut 4 bases from V and 3 bases from J; bases unmatched to any gene: 2. From germline, CDR1 is MGHRA and CDR2 YSYEKL. The CDR3 runs 15 residues. This chain connects TRBV4-1 to TRBJ2-7, with TRBD2 matching 14 bases. This TCR derives from a man between 60 and 75 years old who had recovered from COVID-19. What was sequenced was peripheral blood. The CDR3 sequence is CASSPGLAGDYEQYF. Written as DNA, the CDR3 is TGCGCCAGCAGCCCGGGACTAGCGGGGGACTACGAGCAGTACTTC.